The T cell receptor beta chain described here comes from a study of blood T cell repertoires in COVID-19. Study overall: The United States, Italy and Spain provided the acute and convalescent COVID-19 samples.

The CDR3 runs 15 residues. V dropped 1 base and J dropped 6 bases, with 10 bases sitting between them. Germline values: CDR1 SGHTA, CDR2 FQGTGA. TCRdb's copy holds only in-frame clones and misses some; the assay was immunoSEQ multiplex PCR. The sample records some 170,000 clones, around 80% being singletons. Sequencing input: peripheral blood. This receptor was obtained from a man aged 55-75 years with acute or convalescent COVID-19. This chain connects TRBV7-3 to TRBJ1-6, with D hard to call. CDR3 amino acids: CASSLISGSNSPLHF. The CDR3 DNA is TGTGCCAGCAGCTTAATTTCAGGATCTAATTCACCCCTCCACTTT.